This T cell receptor beta chain was retrieved from a study of T-cell memory formation after mild COVID-19 (dated by TCRdb to the early 2020s). About the investigation overall: TCR sequence clusters from the two donors were found to be largely donor specific. Two young, previously healthy adult volunteers made up the cohort, one male and one female. In a couple of donors, T-cell clones that expanded and contracted after mild COVID-19 were followed by sequencing TCRalpha and TCRbeta repertoires longitudinally. Results and caveats for the whole study, not just this receptor: The second-wave clones that peaked on day 37 were not confirmed to be SARS-CoV-2 specific. Only a couple of mild cases were covered by the study, and larger cohorts that include severe cases with pre-infection samples were considered necessary. Contracting CD4+ clones appeared mostly in the CM and EM memory subsets, whereas CD8+ clones were enriched in EMRA. Clones that contracted from day 15 to 85 showed balanced CD4/CD8 phenotypes, whereas a second wave of clones that expanded from day 15 to 37 leaned towards CD4+. Some responding clones were found in pre-infection memory, which suggests that pre-existing cross-reactive memory T cells took part in the SARS-CoV-2 response.

The germline V gene gives CDR1 as SGHRS and CDR2 as YFSETQ. V sheds 0 bases and J sheds 0 bases, leaving 10 bases between their ends. The CDR3 has 17 amino acids, counting the end cysteine and phenylalanine. CDR3 DNA only is kept here, 51 bases in frame from base 1. This clonotype was observed a few times. It lacks a known antigen. There are no base qualities to consult, and no much larger clone falls within one base. Ficoll-Paque density gradient centrifugation was used to isolate PBMCs. The run used an Illumina NovaSeq 6000. Using 5'RACE with constant-segment primers, TCRalpha and TCRbeta cDNA libraries were constructed, with sample barcodes and unique molecular identifiers added in the process. RNA was extracted from every sample with Trizol reagent. Amplification of the libraries took two PCR steps, and the second step added a second sample barcode plus Illumina TruSeq adapters. Sequencing of libraries was performed on an Illumina NovaSeq with 2 x 150 bp paired-end reads. Regarding the original processing steps: With migec v1.2.7, reads were demultiplexed and then collapsed into UMI-guided consensus sequences. Using mixcr v2.1.11, UMI consensuses were aligned to TRA and TRB V and J templates and then assembled into clonotypes. Clonotypes were classified as expanded or contracted when called significant by both edgeR and NoisET, with noise models trained on biological replicates. For edgeR calls, the thresholds were a false discovery rate-adjusted p below 0.01 and a log2 fold-change of 1. As an exploratory analysis of dynamics, PCA with hierarchical clustering was applied to max-normalized trajectories of the 1000 most abundant clonotypes. Separately sequenced CD4+ and CD8+ repertoires were used to assign a CD4 or CD8 phenotype to each responding clone. The public reads were reprocessed in TCRdb via fastp at Q25 and MiXCR, keeping in-frame beta chains. One record per CDR3 amino acid sequence lists the most common genes and DNA. V and J calls and clone size were set by TCRdb, not the authors. Counted in this sample were 300,000 to 400,000 distinct CDR3 sequences; around 30% of them appeared once. The ten largest clones take up roughly 12% of the sample.

The chain uses TRBV5-1 and TRBJ1-6; the best D guess is TRBD1, with 5 bases matching. The receptor was isolated from an adult woman who had mild COVID-19 (a few samples of this study predate the infection). The sample titles of this study are shuffled in the database, so cell type and time point are left out; the donor was told from shared clones. Sequencing used PBMCs or a T cell subset sorted from them (not recorded which). The CDR3 amino acid sequence is: CASSLGGRSSYNSPLHF. The DNA is TGCGCCAGCAGCTTGGGGGGCCGCAGCTCCTATAATTCACCCCTCCACTTT.